This T cell receptor (beta chain) was observed in a study of Ad26.COV2.S vaccination and SARS-CoV-2 variants (dated by TCRdb to the early 2020s). Some background on the complete study: Donors in the vaccine arm were drawn from COV1001, a phase I-IIa trial of Ad26.COV2.S in healthy adults that was multicentre, randomized, double-blind and placebo-controlled. Ad26.COV2.S was administered intramuscularly at 5 x 10^10 or 1 x 10^11 viral particles, either as a single shot or as two shots given 56 days apart. TCRbeta repertoire sequencing was used to assess the specificity and breadth of SARS-CoV-2-reactive T cell receptors after Ad26.COV2.S vaccination. A total of some 30 samples were included in the TCR-sequenced set, comprising around 19 Ad26.COV2.S vaccine recipients, 5 placebo recipients and 8 SARS-CoV-2 convalescent individuals. Trial participants were randomized into five groups of five, in which low-dose or high-dose Ad26.COV2.S was given once or twice, or placebo was given on both occasions. Investigators remained blinded to trial group allocation during experiments and outcome assessment. Results the study describes overall, beyond this receptor: After vaccination, spike-specific CD8+ and CD4+ T cell responses were reported to show substantial breadth. Higher spike-specific TCR breadth was observed in Ad26.COV2.S recipients than in placebo recipients (P = 0.0014). Comparing responses between vaccine doses or regimens was not something the study was powered to do. The authors noted that the TCR breadth and depth analyses may have underestimated total T cell responses. Comparable non-spike TCR breadth was observed between vaccine and placebo recipients, consistent with only spike being contained in the vaccine.

The immunoSEQ Assay was the method used to sequence TCRbeta CDR3 regions. After extraction, genomic DNA underwent amplification by bias-controlled multiplex PCR, followed by high-throughput sequencing. Under the source paper's analysis protocol: To quantify the absolute abundance of every unique TCRbeta CDR3 region, sequences were collapsed and filtered. T cell fraction was estimated by normalizing TCRbeta template counts to usable DNA, which was measured by amplifying reference genes present in all nucleated cells. Repertoire TCRs were annotated as SARS-CoV-2-specific when V gene, CDR3 amino acid sequence and J gene were exactly matched to a known reactive TCR set. MIRA supplied the reference SARS-CoV-2 TCR set, which was filtered for enrichment in COVID-19-positive ImmuneCODE repertoires so that public or cross-reactive TCRs were removed. Using the MIRA antigens, annotated TCRs were further analysed by specific ORF or by position within an ORF. Depth was the summed frequency of annotated unique rearrangements, while breadth was defined as annotated unique rearrangements over total unique productive rearrangements. Two-sided Wilcoxon rank-sum tests were applied when comparing TCR breadth between groups. TCRdb carries this immuneACCESS record with in-frame sequences only. Its versions omit some clonotypes, under half of them owing to an unresolved V gene in the studies checked, with the rest unexplained. Clonal size and the V and J genes are those of that table, whereas D and trimming came from the DNA. Counted in this sample were about 480,000 clones; 70% to 90% of them appeared once. Clones ranked in the top ten supply around 13% of the sample.

The treatment or condition label on this specimen signifies: about 20 received Ad26.COV2.S at low or high dose, single or two shots; roughly 5 received placebo; per-sample allocation not given. For vaccine and placebo recipients, the sequenced repertoires came from samples collected on day 63 after the first injection. Between 29 July and 7 August 2020, Cohort 1b enrolled about two dozen adults aged 18-55 years at one site in Boston, USA. Ad26.COV2.S was a replication-incompetent adenovirus type 26 vector that expressed a prefusion-stabilized SARS-CoV-2 spike protein derived from the original Wuhan strain. A word on this clone: Its antigen is not yet known. No quality values exist for individual bases; no much larger clone is one base distant.

Sequencing was performed on peripheral blood, taken in a trial of Ad26.COV2.S vaccine versus placebo. The receptor was isolated from a person aged 18-60 years who received the Ad26.COV2.S COVID-19 vaccine or a placebo.

The DNA sequence is TGTGCCAGCAGCCCTGGGACTAGCGGGAGGGACGAGCAGTACTTC. Its protein is CASSPGTSGRDEQYF. The chain links TRBV5-8 with TRBJ2-7, with 16 bases in between that match TRBD2. The CDR3 measures 15 amino acids from cysteine to phenylalanine. The retained sequence is limited to the CDR3, 45 bases, with the frame set at the first base. V trim: 4 bases; J trim: 5 bases; unmatched bases: 3. In the germline V gene, CDR1 corresponds to SGHTS and CDR2 to YDEGEE.